A single sample gave rise to the 18 T cell receptor beta chains below, sequenced in a study of blood T cell repertoires in COVID-19. TCRdb's copy holds only in-frame clones and misses some; the assay was immunoSEQ multiplex PCR. The data contain tens of thousands of clones, 70% to 90% of them singletons. Specimen: peripheral blood. These receptor sequences come from a man aged 45-65 years with active COVID-19.

The V call is TRBV7-9, the J call TRBJ2-5, with 7 bases fitting TRBD1. Losses at the gene ends were 4 bases for V and 1 base for J; bases not matched to a gene: 3. The germline gives CDR1 SEHNR, CDR2 FQNEAQ (reference sequence). CDR3 length equals 14 residues. CDR3 DNA: TGTGCCAGCAGCTCCGGGACAGCCCAAGAGACCCAGTACTTC. Residues: CASSSGTAQETQYF.

The V and J genes are TRBV29-1 and TRBJ2-3; TRBD1 agrees at 7 bases. Germline-derived CDR1 and CDR2 are SQVTM and ANQGSEA. V shed 4 bases, J shed 9 bases, and the junction held 4 bases outside the gene matches. This CDR3 has 11 amino acids. CDR3 loop: CSVVAGGTQYF. Written as DNA, the CDR3 is TGCAGCGTTGTCGCAGGGGGAACGCAGTATTTT.

The rearrangement uses TRBV30 and TRBJ1-2, with D perhaps matching TRBD1 (5 bases). CDR1 is GTSNPN and CDR2 is SVGIG in the germline V gene (reference sequence). Trimming cost V 0 bases and J 9 bases, with 14 bases left between them. This CDR3 contains 13 residues. CDR3 bases: TGTGCCTGGAGTGTAATGCAGGGTATTCGCTACACCTTC. This codes for CAWSVMQGIRYTF.

The chain employs TRBV10-1 and TRBJ2-2; 14 bases are a match to TRBD2. J gave up 0 bases and V 9 bases, and 6 bases lay outside the gene matches. Per germline, CDR1 WNHNN and CDR2 SYGVQD (reference sequence). The CDR3 covers 17 residues. The CDR3 loop is CARPGLAGAANTGELFF. In DNA, the CDR3 is TGCGCCAGACCGGGACTAGCGGGGGCCGCGAACACCGGGGAGCTGTTTTTT.

The V call is TRBV7-9, the J call TRBJ2-2, with D maybe TRBD2 (5 bases). Germline CDR1 and CDR2: SEHNR and FQNEAQ (reference sequence). V dropped 3 bases and J dropped 6 bases, with 8 bases sitting between them. The CDR3 covers 13 residues. The CDR3 nucleotides are TGTGCCAGCAGCTTTGAGGGTGCCGGGGAGCTGTTTTTT. Its protein is CASSFEGAGELFF.

V and J are TRBV2 and TRBJ1-2, with 9 bases aligning to TRBD1. V dropped 8 bases and J dropped 2; count of bases not matched to a gene: 12. This CDR3 has 16 amino acids. Germline V gives CDR1 SNHLY, CDR2 FYNNEI. The CDR3 loop is CASPTQGAGGNYGYTF. The CDR3 nucleotides read TGTGCCAGCCCTACACAGGGGGCAGGGGGCAACTATGGCTACACCTTC.

This rearrangement joins TRBV4-1 to TRBJ2-2; TRBD1 aligns across 10 bases. V gave up 1 base and J gave up 5 bases; unmatched junction bases: 7. This CDR3 has 17 amino acids. Looked up from germline, CDR1 is MGHRA and CDR2 is YSYEKL. CDR3 sequence (DNA): TGCGCCAGCAGCCAAGCGGGACAGGGGTATGTGACCGGGGAGCTGTTTTTT. It encodes CASSQAGQGYVTGELFF.

This chain uses TRBV15 with TRBJ1-2; D gene uncertain. CDR3 length: 15 amino acids. V was cut by 1 base and J by 0 bases, with 9 bases left in between. Germline lookup yields CDR1 LNHNV and CDR2 YYDKDF (reference sequence). The CDR3 here is CATSRAAVANYGYTF. In DNA, the CDR3 is TGTGCCACCAGCAGAGCAGCGGTAGCTAACTATGGCTACACCTTC.

The rearrangement links TRBV5-1 to TRBJ1-3; 9 bases fit TRBD1. The CDR3 has 15 residues. Trimming cost V 0 bases and J 2 bases; bases outside gene matches: 0. Germline V gives CDR1 SGHRS, CDR2 YFSETQ. CDR3 nucleotides: TGCGCCAGCAGCTTGGGACAGGGGGCTGGAAACACCATATATTTT. Protein sequence: CASSLGQGAGNTIYF.

This chain connects TRBV4-1 to TRBJ1-1; 12 bases line up with TRBD1. The V segment lost 4 bases and the J segment 4 bases; nucleotides outside the gene matches: 16. CDR1 is MGHRA, CDR2 YSYEKL, per germline. CDR3 size: 19 residues. In nucleotides, the CDR3 is TGCGCCAGCAGCCTCGGAAGGGTGGGACAGGGGGCTCTGGGCACTGAAGCTTTCTTT. It yields the protein CASSLGRVGQGALGTEAFF.

This chain uses TRBV2 with TRBJ1-2; a weak D match, TRBD1 (5 bases). Trimming pared 4 bases from V and 4 bases from J, leaving 16 bases between. The CDR3 runs 15 residues. In germline, CDR1 is SNHLY, CDR2 FYNNEI. CDR3 sequence (DNA): TGTGCCAGCAGTGTGGGGCAGGGTAGGAGCTATGGCTACACCTTC. Residues: CASSVGQGRSYGYTF. The variable domain in full, with the rest retrieved from reference TRBV2 and TRBJ1-2, is EPEVTQTPSHQVTQMGQEVILRCVPISNHLYFYWYRQILGQKVEFLVSFYNNEISEKSEIFDDQFSVERPDGSNFTLKIRSTKLEDSAMYFCASSVGQGRSYGYTFGSGTRLTVV.

V and J are TRBV12-3 or TRBV12-4 and TRBJ2-7, with a tentative D call TRBD1 (5 bases). Trimming removed 4 bases from V and 4 bases from J, with 8 bases in between. The CDR3 contains 12 residues. The CDR3 DNA follows: TGTGCCAGCAGTTCTGACAGATACGAGCAGTACTTC. It encodes CASSSDRYEQYF.

This clone showed up just once. The chain combines TRBV5-1 with TRBJ1-4; D uncertain. The germline V gene has CDR1 SGHRS and CDR2 YFSETQ. The CDR3 spans 15 residues. V shed 1 base and J shed 7 bases, with 14 bases lying between them. The DNA of the CDR3 is TGCGCCAGCAGCTTGCGGGGTACCGCGAGTGAAAAACTGTTTTTT. Translation gives CASSLRGTASEKLFF.

Here the CDR3 reads CASSSSRGGARQPQHF. CDR3 DNA: TGTGCCAGCAGCTCATCTCGGGGAGGGGCAAGGCAGCCCCAGCATTTT. The rearrangement links TRBV7-9 to TRBJ1-5, with D possibly matching TRBD1 (5 bases). CDR3 size: 16 residues. Germline V gives CDR1 SEHNR, CDR2 FQNEAQ (reference sequence). V lost 4 bases and J 7 bases, leaving 20 bases between the germline ends. Using reference TRBV7-9 and TRBJ1-5 for the parts outside the CDR3, the full variable domain is DTGVSQNPRHKITKRGQNVTFRCDPISEHNRLYWYRQTLGQGPEFLTYFQNEAQLEKSRLLSDRFSAERPKGSFSTLEIQRTEQGDSAMYLCASSSSRGGARQPQHFGDGTRLSIL.

V is TRBV7-2 and J is TRBJ2-6, with 7 bases lining up with TRBD1. This CDR3 has 17 amino acids. V shed 2 bases and J 0 bases; nucleotides not matched to a gene: 4. Per the germline V gene, CDR1 is SGHTA and CDR2 is FQGNSA. The CDR3 DNA reads as TGTGCCAGCAGCTTAAGAGGGGACAGCTCTGGGGCCAACGTCCTGACTTTC. Protein product: CASSLRGDSSGANVLTF.

This chain uses TRBV20-1 with TRBJ2-3, with 8 bases that match TRBD2. V shed 3 bases and J 2 bases; nucleotides not matched to a gene: 7. Looked up from germline, CDR1 is DFQATT and CDR2 is SNEGSKA (reference sequence). The CDR3 spans 15 residues. The CDR3 DNA is TGCAGTGCTAGTTTTGGCGGGGGGAACACAGATACGCAGTATTTT. Translation: CSASFGGGNTDTQYF.

J is TRBJ1-4 and V is TRBV10-2; D gene unclear. Germline V gives CDR1 WSHSY, CDR2 SAAADI. V was cut by 6 bases and J by 5 bases, with 16 bases left in between. The CDR3 is made up of 15 amino acids. The CDR3 protein is CASSRSTQANEKLFF. DNA for the CDR3: TGCGCCAGCAGCCGCTCGACCCAAGCGAATGAAAAACTGTTTTTT.

In its sample, this clone was seen a few times. The chain links TRBV5-6 to TRBJ1-1, with D possibly TRBD1 on 6 matching bases. Germline CDR1 and CDR2: SGHDT and YYEEEE. V was shortened by 3 bases and J by 7 bases, with 22 bases between the two germline ends. The CDR3 is 16 residues long. CDR3 DNA sequence: TGTGCCAGCAGCTCTCCCCTCCGGGACACGGTGTTTGAAGCTTTCTTT. Protein: CASSSPLRDTVFEAFF.